The source of this T cell receptor (beta chain) is a study of blood T cell repertoires in COVID-19. About the research overall: Whether acute or convalescent, the COVID-19 samples came from the United States, Italy and Spain. Sample material is recorded as cDNA or gDNA derived from T cells, B-cell-depleted T cells, or PBMCs.

The CDR3 is 16 residues long. From germline, CDR1 is MDHEN and CDR2 SYDVKM. The ends lost 3 bases at V and 1 base at J; junction bases unmatched: 8. In the authors' methods: Researchers report that nucleated cell counts were estimated from reference gene primer amplification. Produced via immunoSEQ multiplex PCR; TCRdb's table is partial and in-frame only. The V and J calls and clone size were taken over from that table, and D and trimming were inferred from the DNA. Of roughly 250,000 clones listed, around four fifths are singletons. The source is a woman between 40 and 50 years old with active or convalescent COVID-19. V and J are TRBV28 and TRBJ1-1; TRBD1 matches at 7 bases. Sequencing was performed on peripheral blood. This CDR3 reads CASSFISWDRNTEAFF. The CDR3, as DNA: TGTGCCAGCAGTTTTATTTCGTGGGACAGGAACACTGAAGCTTTCTTT. Based on the CDR3 plus reference TRBV28 and TRBJ1-1, the full variable domain is DVKVTQSSRYLVKRTGEKVFLECVQDMDHENMFWYRQDPGLGLRLIYFSYDVKMKEKGDIPEGYSVSREKKERFSLILESASTNQTSMYLCASSFISWDRNTEAFFGQGTRLTVV.